Reported below is one T cell receptor (beta chain). This sample is part of a study of control samples from healthy donors and cancer patients. The CDR3 covers 15 residues. Trimming removed 7 bases from V and 4 bases from J; junction bases left unmatched: 12. Germline CDR1 MNHEY, CDR2 SVGAGI. The assay was immunoSEQ multiplex PCR, and TCRdb's table has in-frame clones only and misses some. The sample shows some 150,000 clones, approximately 96% of them seen only once. This rearrangement joins TRBV6-5 to TRBJ1-1; TRBD1 matches 7 bases. The receptor was isolated from a man aged 40-50 years in good health. Sequencing was done on a sample of blood. CDR3 in DNA: TGTGCCAGCACCTACAAGACCCAGGGGGGCACTGAAGCTTTCTTT. Translation gives CASTYKTQGGTEAFF.